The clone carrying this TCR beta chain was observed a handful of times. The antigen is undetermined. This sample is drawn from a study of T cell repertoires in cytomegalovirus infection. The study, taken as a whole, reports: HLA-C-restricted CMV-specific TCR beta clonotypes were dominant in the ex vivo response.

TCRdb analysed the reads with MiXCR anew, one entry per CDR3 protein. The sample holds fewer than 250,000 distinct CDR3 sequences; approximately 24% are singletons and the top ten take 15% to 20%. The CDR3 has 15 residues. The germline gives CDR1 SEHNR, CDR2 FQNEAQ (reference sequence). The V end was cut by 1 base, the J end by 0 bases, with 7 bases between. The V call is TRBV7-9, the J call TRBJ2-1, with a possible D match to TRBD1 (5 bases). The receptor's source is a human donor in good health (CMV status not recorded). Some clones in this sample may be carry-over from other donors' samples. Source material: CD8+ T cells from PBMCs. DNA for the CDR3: TGTGCCAGCAGCTTAGGGACATCCTCCTACAATGAGCAGTTCTTC. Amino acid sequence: CASSLGTSSYNEQFF.